This T cell receptor beta chain was sequenced for a study of blood T cells in healthy people across ages. Study-level results: Conclusively comparing naive with antigen-experienced cells was impossible with unsorted PBMCs.

Isolation of PBMCs gave at least 7 million cells per sample. As for this clonotype: Antigen unknown.

The germline gives CDR1 SGHRS, CDR2 YFSETQ. The CDR3 is 15 residues long. V was clipped by 4 bases and J by 1 base, with 13 bases between them. The second PCR ran roughly 6 to 11 cycles with a sample-barcoded 5' primer and J-beta primers. TCRdb recomputed calls from the 5' RACE reads with MiXCR, one row per CDR3 protein. The table has about 1.5 million distinct CDR3 sequences, around 40% seen once. The TCR comes from a woman under 30 in good health. The sequencing input was blood. This chain links TRBV5-1 with TRBJ2-3, with D tentatively TRBD1 (6 bases). The CDR3 DNA sequence: TGCGCCAGCAGCGACTACAGGGTTGGCACAGATACGCAGTATTTT. It encodes CASSDYRVGTDTQYF.